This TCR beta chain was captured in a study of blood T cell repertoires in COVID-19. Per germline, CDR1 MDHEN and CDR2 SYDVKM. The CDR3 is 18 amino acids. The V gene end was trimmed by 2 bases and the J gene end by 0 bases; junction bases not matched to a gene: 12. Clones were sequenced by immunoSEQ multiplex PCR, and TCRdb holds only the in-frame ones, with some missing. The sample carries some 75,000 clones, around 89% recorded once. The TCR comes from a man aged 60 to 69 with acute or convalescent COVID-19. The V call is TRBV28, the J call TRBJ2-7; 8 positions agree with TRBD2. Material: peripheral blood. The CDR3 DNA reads TGTGCCAGCAGTTTACCCGCCACGGGACTAGTGAGCTCCTACGAGCAGTACTTC. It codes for CASSLPATGLVSSYEQYF.